In its sample, the clone carrying this TCR beta chain ranks as medium-sized (0.01 to 0.1%). This sample is part of a study of T and B cells in COVID-19 patients. Multiplex PCR with BIOMED2 TRB-A/B primer pools amplified TRB rearrangements. TCRdb fed the multiplex PCR reads into MiXCR, producing one record per CDR3 protein. The sample records fewer than 15,000 distinct CDR3 sequences, around 28% being singletons. Germline V gene lookup returns CDR1 KGHSH and CDR2 LQKENI. The CDR3 has 15 amino acids. The V end was cut by 3 bases, the J end by 3 bases, with 13 bases between. TRB was amplified from around 230-520 ng of blood genomic DNA.

The specimen was blood. The chain couples TRBV18 to TRBJ2-3, with D unresolved. The clonotype originates from a human donor who had recovered from COVID-19. CDR3 sequence: CASSPDDIGTDTQYF. DNA for the CDR3: TGTGCCAGCTCACCCGATGATATCGGAACAGATACGCAGTATTTT.